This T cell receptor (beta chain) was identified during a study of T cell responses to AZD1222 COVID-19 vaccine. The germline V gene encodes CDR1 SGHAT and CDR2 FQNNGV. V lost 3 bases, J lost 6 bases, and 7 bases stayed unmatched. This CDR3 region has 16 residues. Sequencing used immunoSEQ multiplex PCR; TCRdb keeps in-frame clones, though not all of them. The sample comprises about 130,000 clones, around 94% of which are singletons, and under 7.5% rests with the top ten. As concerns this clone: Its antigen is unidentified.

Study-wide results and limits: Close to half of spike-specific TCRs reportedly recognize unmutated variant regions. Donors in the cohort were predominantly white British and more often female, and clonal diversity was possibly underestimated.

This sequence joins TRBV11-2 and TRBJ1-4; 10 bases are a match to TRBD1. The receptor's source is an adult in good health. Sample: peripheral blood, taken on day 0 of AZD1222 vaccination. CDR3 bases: TGTGCCAGCAGCTTCGGGACAGGGGCGGGGTATGAAAAACTGTTTTTT. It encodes CASSFGTGAGYEKLFF.